This record looks at one TCR beta chain sequence and its context. The data originate from a study of blood T cell repertoires in COVID-19. Method: immunoSEQ multiplex PCR; TCRdb's copy keeps in-frame clones and lacks some. The sample includes about 150,000 clones, 75% to 85% of them seen just once. Trimming cost V 0 bases and J 2 bases; bases outside gene matches: 10. CDR3 size: 17 residues. The germline V gene has CDR1 MGHRA and CDR2 YSYEKL. V usage is TRBV4-1 and J usage is TRBJ2-7, with 7 bases fitting TRBD2. The TCR comes from a man aged 60 to 69 with acute or convalescent COVID-19. The sequencing sample was made of peripheral blood. The CDR3, as DNA: TGCGCCAGCAGCCAAGAAGTATCGGGAGGAGGCACCTACGAGCAGTACTTC. It encodes CASSQEVSGGGTYEQYF.